The 9 T cell receptor beta chains listed next were all sequenced from one sample in a study of PD-1 blockade in classical Hodgkin lymphoma. Some clones are missing from TCRdb's copy, which holds only in-frame ones; the method was immunoSEQ multiplex PCR. The sample consists of approximately 19,000 clones, 77% of them appearing once. Each patient relapsed following autologous stem cell transplantation, and prior brentuximab vedotin exposure differed. Sequencing used peripheral blood mononuclear cells (PBMCs), obtained before the second cycle of nivolumab. The receptors shown here come from a human donor with classical Hodgkin lymphoma.

The V gene is TRBV7-2, the J gene TRBJ1-4; D is undetermined. V shed 2 bases and J shed 6 bases, with 13 bases lying between them. The CDR3 consists of 15 residues. Germline CDR1 reads SGHTA; CDR2 reads FQGNSA. The CDR3 loop is CASSLSGVRDEKLFF. CDR3 sequence (DNA): TGTGCCAGCAGCTTATCCGGGGTGAGGGATGAAAAACTGTTTTTT.

This rearrangement joins TRBV11-2 to TRBJ2-1, with 15 bases lining up with TRBD2. J was trimmed by 7 bases and V by 5 bases; bases with no gene match: 9. Germline loops: CDR1 SGHAT, CDR2 FQNNGV. The CDR3 sequence is 17 residues long. The CDR3 DNA reads TGTGCCAGCAGCAAATGGACTAGCGGGGGGGCTTATAATGAGCAGTTCTTC. Residues: CASSKWTSGGAYNEQFF.

The chain links TRBV28 to TRBJ2-2, with 8 bases aligning to TRBD1. The CDR3 consists of 16 residues. The germline V gene has CDR1 MDHEN and CDR2 SYDVKM. J was trimmed by 7 bases and V by 4 bases; bases with no gene match: 11. The CDR3 bases are TGTGCCAGCAGTTCCTATACAGGGGGTGCGGACGGGGAGCTGTTTTTT. It specifies CASSSYTGGADGELFF.

This clone is a singleton in its sample. This rearrangement joins TRBV6-1 to TRBJ2-5; 7 bases agree with TRBD2. Trimming removed 8 bases from V and 4 bases from J; junction bases left unmatched: 4. The CDR3 is made up of 12 amino acids. In germline, CDR1 is MNHNS, CDR2 SASEGT. The DNA of the CDR3 is TGTGCCAGCTGGGGGGGAGGAGAGACCCAGTACTTC. Protein: CASWGGGETQYF.

The V and J genes are TRBV2 and TRBJ1-1, with a possible D match to TRBD1 (6 bases). Germline CDR1 SNHLY, CDR2 FYNNEI. CDR3 length: 13 residues. V was shortened by 8 bases and J by 4 bases, with 14 bases between the two germline ends. The CDR3 reads CASGVGGPTEAFF. The CDR3, as DNA: TGTGCCAGCGGCGTAGGGGGTCCCACTGAAGCTTTCTTT. Full variable domain (outside the CDR3, taken from reference TRBV2 and TRBJ1-1): EPEVTQTPSHQVTQMGQEVILRCVPISNHLYFYWYRQILGQKVEFLVSFYNNEISEKSEIFDDQFSVERPDGSNFTLKIRSTKLEDSAMYFCASGVGGPTEAFFGQGTRLTVV.

V is TRBV30 and J is TRBJ1-1; a weak D match, TRBD1 (6 bases). Germline V gene lookup returns CDR1 GTSNPN and CDR2 SVGIG (reference sequence). This CDR3 is 15 amino acids long. The V end was cut by 6 bases, the J end by 0 bases, with 17 bases between. The CDR3: CACTSRGPMNTEAFF. The CDR3, as DNA: TGTGCCTGCACTTCACGGGGGCCCATGAACACTGAAGCTTTCTTT.

V is TRBV9 and J is TRBJ1-2; D gene uncertain. Per germline, CDR1 SGDLS and CDR2 YYNGEE. There are 15 residues in the CDR3. V lost 0 bases and J 3 bases, leaving 12 bases between the germline ends. CDR3 loop: CASSVGAEDHYGYTF. Here the CDR3 DNA reads TGTGCCAGCAGCGTAGGTGCGGAGGATCACTATGGCTACACCTTC.

The V call is TRBV5-1, the J call TRBJ1-6; TRBD1 aligns across 8 bases. V lost 4 bases, J lost 1 base, and 4 bases stayed unmatched. This CDR3 spans 16 amino acids. The germline CDR1 and CDR2 sequences are SGHRS and YFSETQ. CDR3 loop: CASSPGQGSYNSPLHF. The CDR3 DNA reads as TGCGCCAGCAGCCCCGGACAGGGTTCCTATAATTCACCCCTCCACTTT. Supplemented by reference TRBV5-1 and TRBJ1-6, the full variable domain reads KAGVTQTPRYLIKTRGQQVTLSCSPISGHRSVSWYQQTPGQGLQFLFEYFSETQRNKGNFPGRFSGRQFSNSRSEMNVSTLELGDSALYLCASSPGQGSYNSPLHFGNGTRLTVT.

This chain connects TRBV18 to TRBJ2-3, with D tentatively TRBD1 (7 bases). V was cut by 3 bases and J by 5 bases, with 15 bases left in between. The germline V gene has CDR1 KGHSH and CDR2 LQKENI. The CDR3 runs 15 residues. The CDR3 here is CASSPYRGGEDTQYF. The CDR3 coding sequence is TGTGCCAGCTCACCTTACAGGGGAGGAGAAGATACGCAGTATTTT.